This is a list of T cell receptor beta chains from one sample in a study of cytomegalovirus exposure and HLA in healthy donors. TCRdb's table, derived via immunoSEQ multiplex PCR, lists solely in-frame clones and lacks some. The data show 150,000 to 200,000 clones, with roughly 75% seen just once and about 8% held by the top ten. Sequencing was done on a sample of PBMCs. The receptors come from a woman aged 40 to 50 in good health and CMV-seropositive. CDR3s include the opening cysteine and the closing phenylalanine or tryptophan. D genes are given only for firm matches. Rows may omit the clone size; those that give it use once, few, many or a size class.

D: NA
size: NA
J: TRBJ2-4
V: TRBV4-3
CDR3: CASSQDGTGPKNIQYF
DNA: TGCGCCAGCAGCCAAGATGGTACAGGGCCCAAAAACATTCAGTACTTC

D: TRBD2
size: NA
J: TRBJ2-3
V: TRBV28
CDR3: CASRASGRSDTQYF
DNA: TGTGCCAGCAGGGCTAGCGGGAGGTCAGATACGCAGTATTTT

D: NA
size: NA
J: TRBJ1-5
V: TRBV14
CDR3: CASSQGGSNQPQHF
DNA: TGTGCCAGCAGCCAGGGAGGGAGCAATCAGCCCCAGCATTTT

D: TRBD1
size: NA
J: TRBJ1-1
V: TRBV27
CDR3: CASSDTPGQRNTEAFF
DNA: TGTGCCAGCAGTGATACACCGGGACAGCGGAACACTGAAGCTTTCTTT

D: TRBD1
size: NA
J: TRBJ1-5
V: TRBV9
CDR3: CASSVAGGSNQPQHF
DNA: TGTGCCAGCAGCGTAGCAGGGGGTAGCAATCAGCCCCAGCATTTT

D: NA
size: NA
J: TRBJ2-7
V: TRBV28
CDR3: CASSRGEQYF
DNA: TGTGCCAGCAGTCGGGGTGAGCAGTACTTC

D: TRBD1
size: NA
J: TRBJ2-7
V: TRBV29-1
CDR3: CSVALRTGGHEQYF
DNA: TGCAGCGTTGCCCTAAGGACAGGGGGCCACGAGCAGTACTTC

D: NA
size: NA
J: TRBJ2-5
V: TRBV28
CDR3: CASNRRLQETQYF
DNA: TGTGCCAGCAACAGGCGCCTCCAAGAGACCCAGTACTTC

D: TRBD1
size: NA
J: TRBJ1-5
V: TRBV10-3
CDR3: CAISETGDSQPQHF
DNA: TGTGCCATCAGTGAGACAGGGGATTCACAGCCCCAGCATTTT

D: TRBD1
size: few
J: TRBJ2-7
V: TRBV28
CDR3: CASSFGQGGYEQYF
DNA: TGTGCCAGCAGTTTCGGACAGGGCGGGTACGAGCAGTACTTC

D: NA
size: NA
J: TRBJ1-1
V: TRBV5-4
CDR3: CASSLQFANTEAFF
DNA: TGTGCCAGCAGCTTGCAGTTCGCGAACACTGAAGCTTTCTTT

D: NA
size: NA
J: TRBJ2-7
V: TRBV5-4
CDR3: CASSLGGPYEQYF
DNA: TGTGCCAGCAGCTTAGGGGGTCCCTACGAGCAGTACTTC

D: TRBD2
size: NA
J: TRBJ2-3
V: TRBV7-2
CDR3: CASSLGGTSVDTQYF
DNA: TGTGCCAGCAGCTTAGGAGGGACTAGCGTAGATACGCAGTATTTT

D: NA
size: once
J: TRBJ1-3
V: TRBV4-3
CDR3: CASSQDRDSGNTIYF
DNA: TGCGCCAGCAGCCAAGACCGGGACTCTGGAAACACCATATATTTT

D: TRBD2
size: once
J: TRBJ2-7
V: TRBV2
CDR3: CASAWTSASEQYF
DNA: TGTGCCAGCGCCTGGACTAGCGCCTCCGAGCAGTACTTC

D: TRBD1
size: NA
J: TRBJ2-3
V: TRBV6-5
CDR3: CASRKWDRPTDTQYF
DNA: TGTGCCAGCAGAAAGTGGGACAGGCCCACAGATACGCAGTATTTT

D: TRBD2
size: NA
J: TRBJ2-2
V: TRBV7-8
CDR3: CASSLARAGVVTGELFF
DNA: TGTGCCAGCAGCTTAGCTCGAGCGGGAGTAGTCACCGGGGAGCTGTTTTTT

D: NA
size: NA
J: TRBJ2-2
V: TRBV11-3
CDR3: CASSLDGLRANTGELFF
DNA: TGTGCCAGCAGCTTAGATGGGCTGCGTGCGAACACCGGGGAGCTGTTTTTT

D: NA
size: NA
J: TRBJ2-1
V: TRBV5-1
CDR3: CASSLDPGASSYNEQFF
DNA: TGCGCCAGCAGCTTGGACCCAGGCGCAAGCTCCTACAATGAGCAGTTCTTC

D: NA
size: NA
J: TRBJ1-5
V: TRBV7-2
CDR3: CASSPGINNQPQHF
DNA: TGTGCCAGCAGCCCAGGGATAAACAATCAGCCCCAGCATTTT

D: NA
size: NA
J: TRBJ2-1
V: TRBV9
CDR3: CASSVRLSGSYNEQFF
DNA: TGTGCCAGCAGCGTGAGACTTAGCGGTTCCTACAATGAGCAGTTCTTC

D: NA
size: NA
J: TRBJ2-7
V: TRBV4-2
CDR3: CASSQAGVEQYF
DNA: TGTGCCAGCAGCCAAGCGGGAGTCGAGCAGTACTTC

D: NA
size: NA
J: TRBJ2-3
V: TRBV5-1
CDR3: CASSFGASSTDTQYF
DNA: TGCGCCAGCAGCTTTGGGGCCAGTAGCACAGATACGCAGTATTTT

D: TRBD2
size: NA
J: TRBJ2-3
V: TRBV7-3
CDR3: CASSLSSSGRTIPDTDTQYF
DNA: TGTGCCAGCAGCTTATCGTCTAGCGGGAGAACGATCCCCGACACAGATACGCAGTATTTT

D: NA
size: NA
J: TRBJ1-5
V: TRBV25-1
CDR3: CASSELESNQPQHF
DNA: TGTGCCAGCAGTGAATTGGAGAGCAATCAGCCCCAGCATTTT

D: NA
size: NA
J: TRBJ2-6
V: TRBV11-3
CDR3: CASSLSGASSGANVLTF
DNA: TGTGCCAGCAGCTTATCAGGGGCTAGCTCTGGGGCCAACGTCCTGACTTTC

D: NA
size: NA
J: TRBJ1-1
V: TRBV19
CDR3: CASRRGGVENTEAFF
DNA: TGTGCCAGTAGGAGGGGGGGGGTGGAGAACACTGAAGCTTTCTTT

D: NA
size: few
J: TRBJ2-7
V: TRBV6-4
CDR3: CASGLPRDFVTMTYEQYF
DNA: TGTGCCAGCGGATTACCCCGGGACTTCGTAACCATGACCTACGAGCAGTACTTC

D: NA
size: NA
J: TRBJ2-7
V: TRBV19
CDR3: CASSPQKLASSYEQYF
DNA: TGTGCCAGTAGCCCTCAGAAGCTAGCTTCCTCCTACGAGCAGTACTTC